This T cell receptor beta chain was retrieved from a study of blood T cell repertoires in COVID-19 (dated by TCRdb to 2019 to 2021). Study-level background: The collaborator samples originated in the United States, Italy and Spain and spanned the acute and convalescent phases of COVID-19. The material from the prospective study consisted of cDNA or gDNA derived from T cells, B-cell-depleted T cells, or PBMCs. Subjects who had been exposed to COVID-19, were actively infected with it, or had recovered from it provided the deeply sampled blood TCRbeta repertoires that made up the dataset. A freely available public database, intended as a resource for researchers studying the immune response to SARS-CoV-2, is where the repertoires were released. Samples were obtained from the ongoing ImmuneRACE study (first 160 participants) and from over 1,000 subjects provided by 6 global collaborators. Sample metadata almost always included a de-identified subject ID, COVID-19 status, age in years and sex. Where available, HLA class I and class II types were taken from metadata supplied by the sample provider and were not determined by assay-based typing. The paper's findings and limits, for the study overall: How much clinical and demographic metadata was included differed by source and by participant, and the metadata was provided uncurated.

The immunoSEQ Assay, a bias-controlled multiplex PCR, was used to amplify TCRbeta CDR3 regions from genomic DNA. From the authors' description of their analysis: The number of nucleated cells in each sample was estimated from the amplification of reference gene primers within the assay. To quantify the absolute abundance of each unique TCRbeta CDR3 rearrangement, sequence reads were collapsed and filtered. Productive Simpson clonality was computed per sample as the square root of Simpson's diversity index over productive rearrangements. The immuneACCESS repertoire file appears here via TCRdb, limited to in-frame rearrangements. These files lack a portion of the clones; in checked studies, under half of the deficit traces to unresolved V genes, and the cause of the others is not known. That table supplies the V and J calls and clone size; D and trimming were determined from the DNA. In this sample the table shows about 240,000 clones, just under 85% of which occur a single time. 6% to 7% of the sample is held by the ten biggest clonotypes.

A note on this clone: There is no known antigen for this receptor. The record has no base qualities; no much larger clone is one base away.

The collaborating institutions used their own protocols to collect whole blood in K2EDTA tubes. For TCRbeta analysis, collaborator samples were shipped as frozen whole blood, as isolated PBMCs, or as DNA extracted from either sample type. This TCR was recovered from an older woman with active or convalescent COVID-19. The sequencing sample was made of peripheral blood.

The nucleotides read TGTGCCAGCAGCCAAGACGCACTAGCGGGAAACGAGCAGTACTTC. This codes for CASSQDALAGNEQYF. In this chain, TRBV3-1 (or the pseudogene TRBV3-2) is recombined with TRBJ2-7; 10 of the junction bases match TRBD2. V ends up 0 bases short and J 5 bases short, with an unmatched junction base count of 4. The CDR3 goes from the cysteine to the phenylalanine over 15 residues. CDR3 DNA only is kept here, 45 bases in frame from base 1. The germline V gene (reference sequence) provides CDR1 LGHDT and CDR2 YNNKEL.